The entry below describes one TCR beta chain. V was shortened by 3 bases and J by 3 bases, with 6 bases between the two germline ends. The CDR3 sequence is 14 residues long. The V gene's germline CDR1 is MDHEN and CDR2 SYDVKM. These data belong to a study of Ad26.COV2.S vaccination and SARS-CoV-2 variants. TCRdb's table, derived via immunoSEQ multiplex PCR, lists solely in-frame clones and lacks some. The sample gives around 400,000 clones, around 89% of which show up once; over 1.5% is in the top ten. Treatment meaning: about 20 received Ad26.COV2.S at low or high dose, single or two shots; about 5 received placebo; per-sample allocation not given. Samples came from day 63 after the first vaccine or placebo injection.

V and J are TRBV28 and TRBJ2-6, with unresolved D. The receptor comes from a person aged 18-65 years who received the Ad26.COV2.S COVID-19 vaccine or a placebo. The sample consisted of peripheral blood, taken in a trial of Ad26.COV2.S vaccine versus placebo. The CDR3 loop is CASSFRLGANVLTF. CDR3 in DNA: TGTGCCAGCAGTTTCAGGCTTGGGGCCAACGTCCTGACTTTC.